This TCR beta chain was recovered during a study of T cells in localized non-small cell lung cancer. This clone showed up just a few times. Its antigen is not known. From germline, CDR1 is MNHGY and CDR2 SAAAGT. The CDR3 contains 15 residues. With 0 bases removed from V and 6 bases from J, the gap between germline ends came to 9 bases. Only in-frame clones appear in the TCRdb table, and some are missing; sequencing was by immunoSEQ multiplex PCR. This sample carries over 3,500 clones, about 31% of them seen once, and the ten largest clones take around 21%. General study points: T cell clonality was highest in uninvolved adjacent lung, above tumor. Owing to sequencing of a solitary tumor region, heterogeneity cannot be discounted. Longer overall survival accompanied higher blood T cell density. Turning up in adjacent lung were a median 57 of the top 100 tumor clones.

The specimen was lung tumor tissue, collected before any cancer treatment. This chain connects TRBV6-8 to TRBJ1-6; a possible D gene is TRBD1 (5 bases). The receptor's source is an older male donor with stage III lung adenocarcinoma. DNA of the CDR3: TGTGCCAGCAGTTACTCGAGAGGGGTTAATTCACCCCTCCACTTT. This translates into CASSYSRGVNSPLHF.